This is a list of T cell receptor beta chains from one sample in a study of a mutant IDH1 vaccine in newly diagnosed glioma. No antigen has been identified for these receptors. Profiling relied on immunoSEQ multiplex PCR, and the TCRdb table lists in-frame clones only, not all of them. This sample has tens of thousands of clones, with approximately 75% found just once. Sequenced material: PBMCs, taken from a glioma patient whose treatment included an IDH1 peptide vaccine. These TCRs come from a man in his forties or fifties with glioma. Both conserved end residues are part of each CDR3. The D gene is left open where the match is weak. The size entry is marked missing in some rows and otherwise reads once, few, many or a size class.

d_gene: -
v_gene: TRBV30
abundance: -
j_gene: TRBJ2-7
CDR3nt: TGTGCCTGGAACGTAGGCTCCTACGAGCAGTACTTC
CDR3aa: CAWNVGSYEQYF

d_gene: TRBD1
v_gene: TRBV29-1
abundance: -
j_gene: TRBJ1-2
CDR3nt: TGCAGCGCTGTGACAGGGGGCTATGGCTACACCTTC
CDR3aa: CSAVTGGYGYTF

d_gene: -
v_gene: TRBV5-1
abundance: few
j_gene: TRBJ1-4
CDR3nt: TGCGCCAGCAGCTTGGATGGCAGAGCAACTAATGAAAAACTGTTTTTT
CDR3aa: CASSLDGRATNEKLFF

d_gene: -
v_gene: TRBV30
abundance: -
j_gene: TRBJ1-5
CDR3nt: TGTGCCTGGACTCAGGGGATCAATCAGCCCCAGCATTTT
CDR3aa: CAWTQGINQPQHF

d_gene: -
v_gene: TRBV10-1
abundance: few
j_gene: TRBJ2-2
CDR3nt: TGCGCCAGCAACGAACTAGCTACCGGGGAGCTGTTTTTT
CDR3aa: CASNELATGELFF

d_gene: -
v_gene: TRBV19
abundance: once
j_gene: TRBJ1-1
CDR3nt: TGTGCCAGTAGTGCCCCGGGACACATGAACACTGAAGCTTTCTTT
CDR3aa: CASSAPGHMNTEAFF

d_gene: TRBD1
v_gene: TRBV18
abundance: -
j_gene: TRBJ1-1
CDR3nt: TGTGCCAGCTCCCCGATTTCCGCAGGGGGAACTGAAGCTTTCTTT
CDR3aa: CASSPISAGGTEAFF

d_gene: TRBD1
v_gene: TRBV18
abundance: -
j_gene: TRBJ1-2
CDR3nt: TGTGCCAGCTCATTCGCGACAGGGGAGAACTATGGCTACACCTTC
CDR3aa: CASSFATGENYGYTF

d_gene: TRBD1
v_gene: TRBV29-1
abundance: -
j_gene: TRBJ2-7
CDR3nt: TGCAGCGCTCTCGGGACAGGGATGTACGAGCAGTACTTC
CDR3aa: CSALGTGMYEQYF

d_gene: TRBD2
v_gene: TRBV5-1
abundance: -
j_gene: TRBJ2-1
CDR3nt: TGCGCCAGCAGCTTGGCTCTAGCGGGCAATGAGCAGTTCTTC
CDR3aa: CASSLALAGNEQFF

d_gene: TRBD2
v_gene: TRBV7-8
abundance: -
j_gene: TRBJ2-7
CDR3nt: TGTGCCAGCAGCCCCGACCCTAGCGGAACCTACGAGCAGTACTTC
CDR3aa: CASSPDPSGTYEQYF

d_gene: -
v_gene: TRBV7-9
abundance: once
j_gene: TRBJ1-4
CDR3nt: TGTGCCAGCTCTGGGGCCAGAGTTAATGAAAAACTGTTTTTT
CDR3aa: CASSGARVNEKLFF

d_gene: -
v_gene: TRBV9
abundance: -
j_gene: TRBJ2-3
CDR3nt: TGTGCCAGCAGCGTAGCCCTCCCAGATACGCAGTATTTT
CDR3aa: CASSVALPDTQYF